The 16 T cell receptor beta chains below come from one sample, sequenced in a study of siplizumab effects on memory and regulatory T cells. Sequencing was performed with immunoSEQ multiplex PCR; in TCRdb, only in-frame clones are kept and a portion is missing. The sample yields roughly 110,000 clones, about 93% seen once. The sequencing sample was made of non-Treg CD4+ T cells sorted from blood. The receptors come from a human donor in good health.

The rearrangement links TRBV4-1 to TRBJ1-2, with TRBD1 matching over 8 bases. V lost 3 bases to trimming and J lost 5 bases; unmatched junction nucleotides: 11. Germline V CDR1 and CDR2: MGHRA, YSYEKL. The CDR3 is 16 residues long. CDR3 loop: CASSQGSGQGEYGYTF. CDR3 bases: TGCGCCAGCAGCCAGGGCTCCGGACAGGGAGAGTATGGCTACACCTTC.

This clone was seen just once. CDR3 amino acids: CSASKREKLFF. CDR3 DNA sequence: TGCAGTGCTAGTAAGAGAGAAAAACTGTTTTTT. This chain uses TRBV20-1 with TRBJ1-4; D remains ambiguous. V was trimmed by 3 bases and J by 8 bases, leaving 7 bases between them. There are 11 residues in the CDR3. The germline V gene encodes CDR1 DFQATT and CDR2 SNEGSKA (reference sequence).

The chain combines TRBV5-1 with TRBJ1-6, with 11 bases lining up with TRBD1. After removal of 4 bases from V and 9 bases from J, the junction contained 6 bases not matched to a gene. CDR1 and CDR2 (germline): SGHRS, YFSETQ. The CDR3 spans 15 residues. CDR3 amino acids: CASSEFGQGASPLHF. The CDR3 coding sequence is TGCGCCAGCAGCGAATTCGGACAGGGGGCTTCACCCCTCCACTTT.

The chain joins TRBV4-1 to TRBJ1-2; no reliable D call. The V end was cut by 1 base, the J end by 0 bases, with 9 bases between. Germline lookup yields CDR1 MGHRA and CDR2 YSYEKL. CDR3 length equals 15 residues. The CDR3 nucleotides are TGCGCCAGCAGCCAAGGTCAAGTCTCTAACTATGGCTACACCTTC. This encodes CASSQGQVSNYGYTF.

Concerning this clone itself: Other DNA sequences in this specimen translate into the identical CDR3. This rearrangement joins TRBV5-1 to TRBJ2-7, with 8 positions matching TRBD1. The CDR3 is 15 amino acids. J gave up 3 bases and V 0 bases, and 5 bases lay outside the gene matches. Germline V CDR1 and CDR2: SGHRS, YFSETQ. In DNA form, the CDR3 reads TGCGCCAGCAGCTTGGCAGGACAGGGTTTCTACGAGCAGTACTTC. Amino acids: CASSLAGQGFYEQYF.

The CDR3 sequence is CASSQVTLYDRDEQFF. CDR3 DNA: TGTGCCAGCAGCCAAGTAACTCTATACGACCGAGATGAGCAGTTCTTC. The rearrangement links TRBV14 to TRBJ2-1, with D uncertain. Trimming left V 1 base short and J 8 bases short, with 18 bases between. The CDR3 has 16 residues. From germline, CDR1 is SGHDN and CDR2 FVKESK.

The V gene is TRBV6-1, the J gene TRBJ1-1; D might be TRBD1 (5 bases). Germline V gene sequence: CDR1 MNHNS, CDR2 SASEGT. This CDR3 region has 14 residues. V was pared by 2 bases and J by 1 base, with 8 bases between. The CDR3 DNA reads TGTGCCAGCAGTGAATATACAGGGAACACTGAAGCTTTCTTT. It translates to CASSEYTGNTEAFF.

This chain connects TRBV2 to TRBJ2-3; weak D call: TRBD2 (6 bases). With 7 bases removed from V and 2 bases from J, the gap between germline ends came to 13 bases. The CDR3 spans 14 residues. CDR1 and CDR2 from the germline V gene are SNHLY and FYNNEI. This CDR3 is CASKPGLATDTQYF. CDR3 DNA: TGTGCCAGCAAACCGGGACTGGCCACAGATACGCAGTATTTT.

V usage is TRBV4-3 and J usage is TRBJ2-7; perhaps TRBD2 as D (6 bases). V was cut by 2 bases and J by 6 bases, with 17 bases left in between. Germline CDR1 LGHNA, CDR2 YSLEER. The CDR3 has 15 amino acids. The CDR3 DNA follows: TGCGCCAGCAGCCAATCTACCCCGATGGGAGGCGAGCAGTACTTC. Translating it yields CASSQSTPMGGEQYF.

The V call is TRBV6-5, the J call TRBJ2-7, with 11 bases lining up with TRBD2. Germline-derived CDR1 and CDR2 are MNHEY and SVGAGI. The CDR3 is 16 residues long. The V segment lost 0 bases and the J segment 6 bases; nucleotides outside the gene matches: 7. CDR3 nucleotide sequence: TGTGCCAGCAGTTACTCCCCGAATAGCGGGGGGGTCGAGCAGTACTTC. It translates to CASSYSPNSGGVEQYF.

The chain has TRBV6-5 and TRBJ1-2, with TRBD1 as a possible D gene (6 bases). V was shortened by 5 bases and J by 6 bases, with 16 bases between the two germline ends. The CDR3 runs to 14 residues. Per the germline V gene, CDR1 is MNHEY and CDR2 is SVGAGI. Here the CDR3 reads CASSQNGGTNGYTF. CDR3 in DNA: TGTGCCAGCAGTCAAAACGGGGGCACGAATGGCTACACCTTC.

The rearrangement links TRBV19 to TRBJ1-2; 10 bases agree with TRBD1. CDR1 LNHDA and CDR2 SQIVND come from the germline V gene (reference sequence). CDR3 size: 12 residues. V shed 9 bases and J 6 bases; nucleotides not matched to a gene: 4. CDR3 nucleotides: TGTGCCAGGGGACAGGGGAAGGATGGCTACACCTTC. Amino acid sequence: CARGQGKDGYTF.

The genes are TRBV4-1 and TRBJ1-6, with 7 bases fitting TRBD1. With 2 bases clipped from V and 6 bases from J, the junction kept 4 bases outside the gene matches. CDR3 length: 15 amino acids. Germline CDR1 reads MGHRA; CDR2 reads YSYEKL. Here the CDR3 DNA reads TGCGCCAGCAGCCAATCCGGGACAGTTAATTCACCCCTCCACTTT. It is translated as CASSQSGTVNSPLHF.

This clone occurred once. For the CDR3, the DNA is TGTGCCAGCAGTCCGGGACTAGCGGGGGTCTTGGATACGCAGTATTTT. Its translation is CASSPGLAGVLDTQYF. V usage is TRBV28 and J usage is TRBJ2-3; 14 positions agree with TRBD2. The J segment lost 6 bases and the V segment lost 5 bases, leaving 7 bases of the junction unmatched. The germline V gene encodes CDR1 MDHEN and CDR2 SYDVKM. This CDR3 spans 16 amino acids.

The CDR3 nucleotides read TGTGCCAGTAGTACCCAGGGGCTCGGCTACACCTTC. Encoded protein: CASSTQGLGYTF. The chain links TRBV19 to TRBJ1-2; TRBD1 is a possible D gene (6 bases). With 4 bases removed from V and 8 bases from J, the gap between germline ends came to 11 bases. The germline V gene has CDR1 LNHDA and CDR2 SQIVND (reference sequence). The CDR3 covers 12 residues. The full variable domain, its missing parts supplied by reference TRBV19 and TRBJ1-2, is DGGITQSPKYLFRKEGQNVTLSCEQNLNHDAMYWYRQDPGQGLRLIYYSQIVNDFQKGDIAEGYSVSREKKESFPLTVTSAQKNPTAFYLCASSTQGLGYTFGSGTRLTVV.

The rearrangement links TRBV19 to TRBJ2-2; a possible D gene is TRBD1 (6 bases). CDR1 is LNHDA and CDR2 is SQIVND in the germline V gene (reference sequence). This CDR3 has 14 amino acids. V was pared by 4 bases and J by 2 bases, with 8 bases between. DNA of the CDR3: TGTGCCAGTAGTAAGGACAGAAACACCGGGGAGCTGTTTTTT. Translating gives CASSKDRNTGELFF.